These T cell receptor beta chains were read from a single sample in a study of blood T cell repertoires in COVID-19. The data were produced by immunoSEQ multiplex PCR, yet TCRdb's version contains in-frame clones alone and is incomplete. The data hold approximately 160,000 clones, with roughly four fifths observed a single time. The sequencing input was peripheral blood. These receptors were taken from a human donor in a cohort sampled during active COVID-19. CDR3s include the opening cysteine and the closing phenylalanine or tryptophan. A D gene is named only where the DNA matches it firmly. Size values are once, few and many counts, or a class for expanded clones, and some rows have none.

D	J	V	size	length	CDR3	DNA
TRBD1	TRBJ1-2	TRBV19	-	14	CASSFGTGNYGYTF	TGTGCCAGTAGTTTTGGGACAGGGAACTATGGCTACACCTTC
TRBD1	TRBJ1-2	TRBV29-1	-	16	CSIRAGQGLSYYGYTF	TGCAGCATCCGCGCGGGACAGGGGTTGTCTTACTATGGCTACACCTTC
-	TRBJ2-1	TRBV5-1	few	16	CASSFRVAGDYNEQFF	TGCGCCAGCAGCTTTCGGGTTGCCGGGGATTACAATGAGCAGTTCTTC
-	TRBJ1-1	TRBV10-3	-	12	CAISEAGTEAFF	TGTGCCATCAGTGAAGCGGGCACTGAAGCTTTCTTT
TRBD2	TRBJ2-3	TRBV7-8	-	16	CASSAGTSGYTDTQYF	TGTGCCAGCAGCGCAGGGACTAGCGGGTACACAGATACGCAGTATTTT
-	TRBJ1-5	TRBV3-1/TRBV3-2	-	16	CASSQSPTAVNVPQHF	TGTGCCAGCAGCCAATCGCCGACGGCGGTAAATGTGCCCCAGCATTTT
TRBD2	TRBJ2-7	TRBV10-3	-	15	CAISESASGSYEQYF	TGTGCCATCAGTGAGTCGGCTAGCGGGAGCTACGAGCAGTACTTC
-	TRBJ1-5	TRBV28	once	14	CASSSTVRNQPQHF	TGTGCCAGCAGTTCGACAGTGAGAAATCAGCCCCAGCATTTT
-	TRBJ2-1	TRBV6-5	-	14	CASSYLGRGNEQFF	TGTGCCAGCAGTTACCTCGGGAGAGGTAATGAGCAGTTCTTC
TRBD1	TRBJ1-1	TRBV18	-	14	CASSPPGTGMEAFF	TGTGCCAGCTCACCACCGGGGACAGGGATGGAAGCTTTCTTT
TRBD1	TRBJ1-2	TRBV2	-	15	CASTGQGQLNYGYTF	TGTGCCAGCACTGGACAGGGGCAACTCAACTATGGCTACACCTTC
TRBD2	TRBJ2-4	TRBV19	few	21	CASSIGLAGGAQRWAKNIQYF	TGTGCCAGTAGTATAGGGCTAGCGGGAGGGGCGCAAAGGTGGGCCAAAAACATTCAGTACTTC
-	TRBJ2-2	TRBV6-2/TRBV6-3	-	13	CASSKGATGELFF	TGTGCCAGCAGTAAAGGGGCCACCGGGGAGCTGTTTTTT
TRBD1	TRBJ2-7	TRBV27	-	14	CASSTGGATYEQYF	TGTGCCAGCAGTACAGGGGGCGCAACCTACGAGCAGTACTTC
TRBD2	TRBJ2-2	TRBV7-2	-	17	CASSLEASGRVTGELFF	TGTGCCAGCAGCTTAGAGGCTAGCGGGAGAGTCACCGGGGAGCTGTTTTTT
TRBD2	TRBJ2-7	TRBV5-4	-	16	CASSPGGGGTIYEQYF	TGTGCCAGCAGCCCGGGAGGGGGGGGGACTATTTACGAGCAGTACTTC
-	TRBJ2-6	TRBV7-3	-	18	CASSLMPGHISGANVLTF	TGTGCCAGCAGCTTAATGCCGGGACATATCTCTGGGGCCAACGTCCTGACTTTC
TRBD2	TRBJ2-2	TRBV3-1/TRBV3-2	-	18	CASSQRKGVAGFTGELFF	TGTGCCAGCAGCCAGCGAAAAGGGGTAGCGGGTTTCACCGGGGAGCTGTTTTTT
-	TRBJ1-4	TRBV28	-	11	CASSFYEKLFF	TGTGCCAGCAGTTTCTATGAAAAACTGTTTTTT
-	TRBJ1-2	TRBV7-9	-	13	CASRWARDYGYTF	TGTGCCAGCAGGTGGGCGCGGGACTATGGCTACACCTTC
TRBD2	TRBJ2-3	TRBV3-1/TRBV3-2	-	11	CASGGLETQYF	TGTGCCAGCGGAGGACTAGAAACGCAGTATTTT
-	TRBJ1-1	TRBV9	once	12	CASSGGEEPAFF	TGTGCCAGCAGCGGGGGAGAGGAACCAGCTTTCTTT
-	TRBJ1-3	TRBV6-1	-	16	CASSGRQGPSGNTIYF	TGTGCCAGCAGTGGACGTCAGGGCCCCTCTGGAAACACCATATATTTT
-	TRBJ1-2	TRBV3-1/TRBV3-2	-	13	CASSPGDIYGYTF	TGTGCCAGCAGCCCCGGGGACATCTATGGCTACACCTTC
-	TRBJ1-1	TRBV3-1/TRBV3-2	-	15	CASSQGTLSGAEAFF	TGTGCCAGCAGCCAAGGAACCTTATCAGGGGCCGAAGCTTTCTTT
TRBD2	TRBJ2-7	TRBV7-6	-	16	CASSHFVSGASYEQYF	TGTGCCAGCAGCCATTTTGTTAGCGGGGCCTCCTACGAGCAGTACTTC
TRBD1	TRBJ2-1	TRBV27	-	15	CASSLGTAPYNEQFF	TGTGCCAGCAGTTTAGGGACAGCACCCTACAATGAGCAGTTCTTC
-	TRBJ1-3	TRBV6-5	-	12	CASSTDGNTIYF	TGTGCCAGCTCGACAGACGGAAACACCATATATTTT
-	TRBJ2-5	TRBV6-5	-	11	CASGAAWTQYF	TGTGCCAGCGGGGCAGCATGGACCCAGTACTTC
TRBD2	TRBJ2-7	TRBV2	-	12	CASAVGGYEQYF	TGTGCCAGCGCCGTGGGGGGGTACGAGCAGTACTTC
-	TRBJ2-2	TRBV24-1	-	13	CATSDSDTGELFF	TGTGCCACCAGTGACTCAGACACCGGGGAGCTGTTTTTT
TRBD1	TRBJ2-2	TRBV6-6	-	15	CASSWTGGVPGELFF	TGTGCCAGCAGTTGGACAGGGGGCGTCCCCGGGGAGCTGTTTTTT
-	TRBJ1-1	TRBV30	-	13	CAWSVLPATEAFF	TGTGCCTGGAGTGTACTACCGGCGACTGAAGCTTTCTTT
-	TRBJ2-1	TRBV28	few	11	CASTAAREQFF	TGTGCCAGCACGGCGGCGCGAGAGCAGTTCTTC
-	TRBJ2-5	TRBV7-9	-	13	CASRMGGQETQYF	TGTGCCAGCAGGATGGGGGGCCAAGAGACCCAGTACTTC
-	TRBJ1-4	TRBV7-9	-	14	CASSLGVANEKLFF	TGTGCCAGCAGCTTAGGGGTAGCGAATGAAAAACTGTTTTTT
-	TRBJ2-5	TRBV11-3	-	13	CASSPVVGQTQYF	TGTGCCAGCAGCCCCGTAGTGGGCCAGACCCAGTACTTC
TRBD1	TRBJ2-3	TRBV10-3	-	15	CAIRTRQGISDTQYF	TGTGCCATCAGGACTAGACAGGGGATCTCAGATACGCAGTATTTT
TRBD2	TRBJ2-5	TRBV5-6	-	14	CASSFRGGWETQYF	TGTGCCAGCAGTTTTCGGGGGGGCTGGGAGACCCAGTACTTC
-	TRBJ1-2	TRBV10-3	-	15	CAISPGSGRAYGYTF	TGTGCCATCAGTCCGGGGTCGGGTCGGGCCTATGGCTACACCTTC
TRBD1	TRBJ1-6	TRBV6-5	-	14	CASSSGTGVSPLHF	TGTGCCAGCAGTTCCGGGACAGGGGTTTCACCCCTCCACTTT
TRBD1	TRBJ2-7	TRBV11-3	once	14	CASSKTGSSYEQYF	TGTGCCAGCAGCAAGACAGGGAGCTCCTACGAGCAGTACTTC
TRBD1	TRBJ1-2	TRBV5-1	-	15	CASRPPGQGAYGYTF	TGCGCCAGCAGGCCCCCGGGACAGGGAGCCTATGGCTACACCTTC
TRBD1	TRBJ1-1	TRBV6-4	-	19	CASSDEPLVSDRGPVEAFF	TGTGCCAGCAGTGACGAACCTCTCGTTAGTGACAGGGGGCCTGTTGAAGCTTTCTTT
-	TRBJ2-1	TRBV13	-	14	CASSHVNRRNEQFF	TGTGCCAGCAGCCATGTTAACCGGAGGAATGAGCAGTTCTTC
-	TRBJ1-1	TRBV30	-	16	CAWSGEPGEKLGEAFF	TGTGCCTGGAGTGGGGAGCCAGGGGAAAAATTGGGTGAAGCTTTCTTT
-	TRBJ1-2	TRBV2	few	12	CASRGGNYGYTF	TGTGCCAGCAGGGGGGGGAACTATGGCTACACCTTC
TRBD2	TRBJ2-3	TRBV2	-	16	CAGQQGTSYGTDTQYF	TGTGCCGGGCAGCAGGGGACTAGCTACGGCACAGATACGCAGTATTTT
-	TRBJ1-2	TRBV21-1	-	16	CASNAFGVERQPGYTF	TGTGCCAGCAACGCTTTCGGGGTAGAAAGACAACCTGGCTACACCTTC
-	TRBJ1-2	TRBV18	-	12	CASSLRTEVYTF	TGTGCCAGCTCACTCCGGACAGAAGTGTACACCTTC
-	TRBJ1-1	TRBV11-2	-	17	CASSYRTGFPDGTEAFF	TGTGCCAGCAGCTATAGAACAGGTTTCCCTGATGGGACTGAAGCTTTCTTT
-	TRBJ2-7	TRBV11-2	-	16	CASSLGEGQISYEQYF	TGTGCCAGCAGCTTAGGGGAAGGACAGATCTCCTACGAGCAGTACTTC
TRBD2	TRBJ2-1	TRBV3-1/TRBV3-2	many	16	CASSHLTSGRFDEQFF	TGTGCCAGCAGCCACCTGACTAGCGGGAGATTTGATGAGCAGTTCTTC
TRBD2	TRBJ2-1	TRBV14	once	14	CASSAASGMGEQFF	TGTGCCAGCAGCGCGGCTAGCGGGATGGGTGAGCAGTTCTTC